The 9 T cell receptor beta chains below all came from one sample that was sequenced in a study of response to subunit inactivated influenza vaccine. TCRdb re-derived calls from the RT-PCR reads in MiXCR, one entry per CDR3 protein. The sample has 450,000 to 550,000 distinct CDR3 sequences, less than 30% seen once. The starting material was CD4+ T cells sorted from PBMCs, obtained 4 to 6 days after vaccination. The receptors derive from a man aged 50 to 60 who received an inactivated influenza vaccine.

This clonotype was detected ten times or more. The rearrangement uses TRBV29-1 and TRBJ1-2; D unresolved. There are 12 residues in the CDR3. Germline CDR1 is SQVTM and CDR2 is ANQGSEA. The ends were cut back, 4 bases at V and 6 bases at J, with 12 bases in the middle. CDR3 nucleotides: TGCAGCGTTGGAGATCGTATCAATGGCTACACCTTC. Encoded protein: CSVGDRINGYTF.

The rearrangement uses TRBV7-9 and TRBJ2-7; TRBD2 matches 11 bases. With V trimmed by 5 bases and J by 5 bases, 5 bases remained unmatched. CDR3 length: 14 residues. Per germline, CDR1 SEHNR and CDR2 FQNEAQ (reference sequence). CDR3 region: CASSTGLAVNEQYF. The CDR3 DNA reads TGTGCCAGCAGCACGGGACTAGCGGTTAACGAGCAGTACTTC.

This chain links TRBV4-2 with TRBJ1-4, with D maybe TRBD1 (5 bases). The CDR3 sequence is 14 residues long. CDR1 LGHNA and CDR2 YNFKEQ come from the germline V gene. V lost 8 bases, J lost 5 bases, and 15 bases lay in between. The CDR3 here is CASAPGQGNEKLFF. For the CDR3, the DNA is TGTGCCAGCGCCCCGGGGCAGGGAAATGAAAAACTGTTTTTT.

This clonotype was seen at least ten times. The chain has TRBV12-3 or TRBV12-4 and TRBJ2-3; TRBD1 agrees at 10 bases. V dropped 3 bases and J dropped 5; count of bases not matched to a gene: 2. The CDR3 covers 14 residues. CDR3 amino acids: CASSFGDRGDTQYF. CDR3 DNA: TGTGCCAGCAGTTTTGGGGACAGGGGAGATACGCAGTATTTT.

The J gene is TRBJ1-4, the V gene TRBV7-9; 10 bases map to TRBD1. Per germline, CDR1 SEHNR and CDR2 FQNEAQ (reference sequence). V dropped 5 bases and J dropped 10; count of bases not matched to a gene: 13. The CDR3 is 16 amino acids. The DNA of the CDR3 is TGTGCCAGCAGCCGAACCCTGACAGGGGGCGCAGCAAAACTGTTTTTT. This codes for CASSRTLTGGAAKLFF.

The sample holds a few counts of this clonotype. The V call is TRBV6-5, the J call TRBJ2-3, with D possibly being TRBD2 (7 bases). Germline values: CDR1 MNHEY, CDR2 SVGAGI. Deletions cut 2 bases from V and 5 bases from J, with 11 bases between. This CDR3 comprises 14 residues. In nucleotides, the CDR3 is TGTGCCAGCAGTTACGGGAGGGGGGTAGATACGCAGTATTTT. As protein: CASSYGRGVDTQYF.

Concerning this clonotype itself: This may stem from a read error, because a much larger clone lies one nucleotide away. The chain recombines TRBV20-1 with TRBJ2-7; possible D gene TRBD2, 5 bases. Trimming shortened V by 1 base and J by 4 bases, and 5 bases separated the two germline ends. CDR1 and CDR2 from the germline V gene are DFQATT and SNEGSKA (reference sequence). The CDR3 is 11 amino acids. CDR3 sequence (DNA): TGCAGTGCTAGAGGGGAGTACGAGCAGTACTTC. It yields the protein CSARGEYEQYF.

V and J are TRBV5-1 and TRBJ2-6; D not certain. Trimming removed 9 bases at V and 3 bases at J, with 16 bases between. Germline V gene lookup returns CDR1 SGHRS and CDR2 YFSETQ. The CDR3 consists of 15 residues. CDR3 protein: CATTSTAYGANVLTF. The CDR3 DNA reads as TGCGCCACCACGAGTACAGCCTATGGGGCCAACGTCCTGACTTTC. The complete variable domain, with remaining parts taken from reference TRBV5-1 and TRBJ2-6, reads KAGVTQTPRYLIKTRGQQVTLSCSPISGHRSVSWYQQTPGQGLQFLFEYFSETQRNKGNFPGRFSGRQFSNSRSEMNVSTLELGDSALYLCATTSTAYGANVLTFGAGSRLTVL.

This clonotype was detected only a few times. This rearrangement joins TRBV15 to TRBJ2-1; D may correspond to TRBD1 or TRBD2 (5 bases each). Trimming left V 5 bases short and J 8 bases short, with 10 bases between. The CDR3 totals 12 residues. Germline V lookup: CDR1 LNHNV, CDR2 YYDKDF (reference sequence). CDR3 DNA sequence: TGTGCCACCAGCTACGTGGGGGATGAGCAGTTCTTC. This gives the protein CATSYVGDEQFF. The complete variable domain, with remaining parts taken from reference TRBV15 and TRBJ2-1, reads DAMVIQNPRYQVTQFGKPVTLSCSQTLNHNVMYWYQQKSSQAPKLLFHYYDKDFNNEADTPDNFQSRRPNTSFCFLDIRSPGLGDTAMYLCATSYVGDEQFFGPGTRLTVL.